This T cell receptor beta chain came from a study of cytomegalovirus exposure and HLA in healthy donors. Overall study findings and caveats: CMV antigen specificity was confirmed in vitro for a few CMV-associated chains. Many donors carried some public TCRs, although rarity characterized most TCR sequences. Listed as cytomegalovirus-associated were approximately 160 TCR beta chains. TCR clusters originating in the first cohort tended to co-occur in the roughly 120 validation repertoires, according to a later analysis.

TCRdb keeps only in-frame clones here, not all; method: immunoSEQ multiplex PCR. The sample has about 160,000 clones; 95% to 96% are singletons. Per the germline V gene, CDR1 is SEHNR and CDR2 is FQNEAQ (reference sequence). This CDR3 is 12 amino acids long. Trimming shortened V by 5 bases and J by 4 bases, and 6 bases separated the two germline ends. Comment on this clone: What it recognizes is unknown.

This clonotype was obtained from a young woman in good health and CMV-seronegative. Sequenced: PBMCs. The chain links TRBV7-9 to TRBJ1-5; D is uncertain. The DNA of the CDR3 is TGTGCCAGCAGCCCTATAAATCAGCCCCAGCATTTT. Its protein is CASSPINQPQHF.